The rows below give T cell receptor beta chains drawn from one sample of a study of Ad26.COV2.S vaccination and SARS-CoV-2 variants. Data came from immunoSEQ multiplex PCR; TCRdb stores just in-frame clones and leaves some out. This table holds about 250,000 clones, 87% found once. The material sequenced was peripheral blood, taken in a trial of Ad26.COV2.S vaccine versus placebo. The receptors come from a person aged 18-60 years who received the Ad26.COV2.S COVID-19 vaccine or a placebo. CDR3s include the opening cysteine and the closing phenylalanine or tryptophan. D genes are given only for firm matches. The listing skips clone size in some rows; elsewhere it reads once, few, many or a size class.

>.|TRBV18|.|TRBJ2-7
TGTGCCAGCTCACCGAAGGGTCCTGGCGAGCAGTACTTC
CASSPKGPGEQYF
>.|TRBV19|.|TRBJ1-2
TGTGCCAGTAGTATGGGGGACTATGGCTACACCTTC
CASSMGDYGYTF
>.|TRBV6-2/TRBV6-3|.|TRBJ2-2
TGTGCCAGCAGCCCTGGGACGGCGAACACCGGGGAGCTGTTTTTT
CASSPGTANTGELFF
>.|TRBV6-9|.|TRBJ1-5
TGTGCCAGCAGCTCCCGACAGGGCAATCAGCCCCAGCATTTT
CASSSRQGNQPQHF
>.|TRBV5-8|.|TRBJ1-2
TGTGCCAGCAGCTTGGGGGTGCAGTTGAGTGGCTACACCTTC
CASSLGVQLSGYTF
>.|TRBV7-9|.|TRBJ1-4
TGTGCCAGCAGCTTAGATCTGGGGGCCGTTGAAAAACTGTTTTTT
CASSLDLGAVEKLFF
>.|TRBV6-6|.|TRBJ1-5
TGTGCCAGCACACAGGGAAGCCAGCCCCAGCATTTT
CASTQGSQPQHF
>.|TRBV6-5|.|TRBJ1-2
TGTGCCAGCAGTTACGACGTCAGCGGTAACTATGGCTACACCTTC
CASSYDVSGNYGYTF
>TRBD2|TRBV24-1|.|TRBJ2-1
TGTGCCACCAGTGATCCCCTTGGGGGGAGGGTCGGCAATGAGCAGTTCTTC
CATSDPLGGRVGNEQFF
>.|TRBV2|.|TRBJ1-2
TGTGCCAGCAGTGGCAGGGCTGAAGGCTACACCTTC
CASSGRAEGYTF
>.|TRBV9|.|TRBJ2-6
TGTGCCAGCAGCGTTTCGTACGGTCCCTCTGGGGCCAACGTCCTGACTTTC
CASSVSYGPSGANVLTF
>.|TRBV12-3/TRBV12-4|.|TRBJ2-1
TGTGCCAGCAGCCTGGGGGCTAACACTGAGTTCTTC
CASSLGANTEFF
>.|TRBV4-3|few|TRBJ1-5
TGCGCCAGCAGCCAAGTACAGGGCTATCAGCCCCAGCATTTT
CASSQVQGYQPQHF
>.|TRBV7-9|.|TRBJ2-7
TGTGCCAGCAGCTTTACAGGGTCGGAGCACTTC
CASSFTGSEHF
>.|TRBV18|.|TRBJ2-3
TGTGCCAGCTCCATCTCAGCCCGCACAGATACGCAGTATTTT
CASSISARTDTQYF
>.|TRBV27|.|TRBJ2-5
TGTGCCAGCAGCTTAAGCAGGGGGGAAAAGACCCAGTACTTC
CASSLSRGEKTQYF
>.|TRBV5-4|once|TRBJ2-1
TGTGCCAGCAGCGAGGGACCCCTCGGCACTCGTAATGAGCAGTTCTTC
CASSEGPLGTRNEQFF
>.|TRBV9|few|TRBJ2-3
TGTGCCAGCAGCACCGAGAAAAATACGCAGTATTTT
CASSTEKNTQYF
>TRBD1|TRBV7-2|.|TRBJ1-3
TGTGCCAGCAGCTTCCAGACAGGGGCCCGCAACACCATATATTTT
CASSFQTGARNTIYF
>.|TRBV9|.|TRBJ1-1
TGTGCCAGCAGCGAGTCAGGCAGGGAAGCTTTCTTT
CASSESGREAFF
>TRBD1|TRBV6-5|.|TRBJ1-1
TGTGCCAGCAAGAGGGACAGAAAACCTTACACTGAAGCTTTCTTT
CASKRDRKPYTEAFF
>.|TRBV14|.|TRBJ2-1
TGTGCCAGCAGCCCAAGACGGTACAATGAGCAGTTCTTC
CASSPRRYNEQFF
>TRBD1|TRBV6-2/TRBV6-3|.|TRBJ1-5
TGTGCCAGCAGTTACTCGATACGGGACAGGGGGCCCACTCTAGTTCAGCCCCAGCATTTT
CASSYSIRDRGPTLVQPQHF
>.|TRBV11-2|.|TRBJ2-5
TGTGCCAGCAGCTTGGGGGACCGGGACATGGAGACCCAGTACTTC
CASSLGDRDMETQYF